The T cell receptor beta chain described here comes from a study of response to subunit inactivated influenza vaccine. A word on this clonotype: Antigen specificity is unknown.

General study findings and limits: Only a handful of new T cells, the authors suggested, are recruited with each seasonal influenza vaccination.

The V gene lost 0 bases and the J gene lost 1 base, with 17 bases spanning the gap. CDR1 SGHRS and CDR2 YFSETQ come from the germline V gene. The CDR3 sequence is 17 residues long. TCRdb processed the RT-PCR reads anew with MiXCR; each CDR3 protein has one entry. The data show 500,000 to 600,000 distinct CDR3 sequences, around 13% seen once. The sample here was PBMCs from blood, taken roughly 12 days after vaccination. The rearrangement joins TRBV5-1 to TRBJ2-7, with D perhaps TRBD1 (7 bases). The clonotype was recovered from a man between 50 and 59 years old who received an inactivated influenza vaccine. The CDR3 DNA reads TGCGCCAGCAGCTTGGCCGACTTGCGGGACAGATCCTACGAGCAGTACTTC. Amino acid sequence: CASSLADLRDRSYEQYF.